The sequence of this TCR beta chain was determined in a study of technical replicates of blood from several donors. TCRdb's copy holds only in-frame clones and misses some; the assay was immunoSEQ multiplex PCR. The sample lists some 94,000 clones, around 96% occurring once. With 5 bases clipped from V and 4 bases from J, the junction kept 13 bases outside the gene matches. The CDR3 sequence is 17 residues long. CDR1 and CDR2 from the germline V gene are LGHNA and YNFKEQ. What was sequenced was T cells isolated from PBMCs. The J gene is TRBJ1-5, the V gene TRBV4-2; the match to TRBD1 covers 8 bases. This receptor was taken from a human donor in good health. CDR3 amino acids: CASSSIFPGTGNQPQHF. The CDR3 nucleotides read TGTGCCAGCAGCTCCATTTTTCCCGGGACAGGAAATCAGCCCCAGCATTTT.